One and the same sample provided the 14 T cell receptor beta chains below, sequenced in a study of control samples from healthy donors and cancer patients. The data were produced by immunoSEQ multiplex PCR, yet TCRdb's version contains in-frame clones alone and is incomplete. Of 100,000 to 150,000 clones in the sample, 87% were seen once. The specimen was blood. These receptors all stem from a man aged 18 to 29 in good health.

V gene TRBV24-1 combines with J gene TRBJ2-5; D assignment may be TRBD1 or TRBD2 (6 bases each). There are 13 residues in the CDR3. The V and J ends lost 5 bases and 2 bases respectively, with 8 bases between them. From germline, CDR1 is KGHDR and CDR2 SFDVKD. The CDR3 sequence is CATSGRGQETQYF. The CDR3 DNA sequence: TGTGCCACCAGTGGGAGGGGGCAAGAGACCCAGTACTTC.

In this sample, this clone turned up a few times. The genes are TRBV12-3 or TRBV12-4 and TRBJ2-2; the D is unclear. The CDR3 runs 11 residues. V dropped 7 bases and J dropped 5 bases, with 5 bases sitting between them. CDR3 residues: CASTQTGELFF. CDR3 sequence (DNA): TGTGCCAGCACCCAGACCGGGGAGCTGTTTTTT.

V is TRBV6-5 and J is TRBJ2-5; no reliable D call. This CDR3 region has 13 residues. The V end lost 5 bases, the J end lost 7 bases, and 14 bases lay between the germline ends. CDR1 MNHEY and CDR2 SVGAGI come from the germline V gene. The CDR3 DNA reads as TGTGCCAGCAGTAATACTCGAGGCGGGACCCAGTACTTC. Its translation: CASSNTRGGTQYF.

The rearrangement uses TRBV5-8 and TRBJ1-1; a weak D match, TRBD1 (5 bases). Germline V CDR1 and CDR2: SGHTS, YDEGEE. Trimming took 1 base from V and 5 from J, leaving 15 bases between them. This CDR3 spans 15 amino acids. CDR3 DNA sequence: TGTGCCAGCAGCTTGCTGGGGACGTGGGAAACTGAAGCTTTCTTT. As protein: CASSLLGTWETEAFF.

This rearrangement joins TRBV7-9 to TRBJ2-7; 10 bases line up with TRBD1. This CDR3 region has 14 residues. The ends lost 5 bases at V and 3 bases at J; junction bases unmatched: 4. Germline V lookup: CDR1 SEHNR, CDR2 FQNEAQ (reference sequence). The CDR3 DNA follows: TGTGCCAGCAGCGGACAGGGGGTTAGCTACGAGCAGTACTTC. Translating it yields CASSGQGVSYEQYF.

The V gene is TRBV24-1, the J gene TRBJ2-7; a possible D gene is TRBD1 (7 bases). Looked up from germline, CDR1 is KGHDR and CDR2 is SFDVKD. The CDR3 spans 15 residues. The V gene lost 2 bases and the J gene lost 2 bases, with 12 bases spanning the gap. The CDR3 loop reads CATSDWGDRPYEQYF. The CDR3, as DNA: TGTGCCACCAGTGATTGGGGGGACAGACCCTACGAGCAGTACTTC.

The chain links TRBV6-5 to TRBJ1-1; D perhaps matches TRBD1 (5 bases). CDR3 length: 15 amino acids. Germline CDR1 and CDR2: MNHEY and SVGAGI. V was cut by 2 bases and J by 1 base, with 11 bases left in between. The CDR3 bases are TGTGCCAGCAGTTACAGGGGAGGCAAGAACACTGAAGCTTTCTTT. The encoded protein is CASSYRGGKNTEAFF.

J is TRBJ2-3 and V is TRBV11-2, with TRBD1 matching 7 bases. The CDR3 spans 15 residues. Per germline, CDR1 SGHAT and CDR2 FQNNGV. The V gene end was trimmed by 5 bases and the J gene end by 2 bases; junction bases not matched to a gene: 7. The CDR3 spells CASSPWDSSTDTQYF. DNA for the CDR3: TGTGCCAGCAGCCCATGGGACAGTTCCACAGATACGCAGTATTTT.

The CDR3, as DNA: TGTGCCAGTATCCCTCCCTCCTACAATGAGCAGTTCTTC. Protein: CASIPPSYNEQFF. This chain connects TRBV19 to TRBJ2-1; no definite D call. Between the trimmed V and J ends, which lost 7 bases and 0 bases, there was a span of 7 bases. The germline CDR1 and CDR2 sequences are LNHDA and SQIVND (reference sequence). This CDR3 region has 13 residues.

This clone has a handful of counts. V usage is TRBV19 and J usage is TRBJ1-5; D call uncertain. With 9 bases removed from V and 0 bases from J, the gap between germline ends came to 12 bases. CDR1 and CDR2 from the germline V gene are LNHDA and SQIVND (reference sequence). The CDR3 covers 14 residues. The CDR3 DNA reads as TGTGCCAGGACCCTTCGAAGTAGCAATCAGCCCCAGCATTTT. Its protein product is CARTLRSSNQPQHF.

The V call is TRBV27, the J call TRBJ2-1, with 9 nucleotides matching TRBD2. Germline assignment: CDR1 MNHEY and CDR2 SMNVEV (reference sequence). This CDR3 has 15 amino acids. V dropped 3 bases and J dropped 7; count of bases not matched to a gene: 7. The CDR3 bases are TGTGCCAGCAGTTTGATAGCGGGAGCGGTGAATGAGCAGTTCTTC. Its translation is CASSLIAGAVNEQFF.

V and J are TRBV2 and TRBJ2-5, with D possibly TRBD2 on 6 matching bases. Trimming took 6 bases from V and 5 from J, leaving 13 bases between them. CDR1 and CDR2 (germline): SNHLY, FYNNEI. CDR3 length equals 13 residues. The CDR3 DNA reads TGTGCCAGCAGGCCGGGGGAGGAGGAGACCCAGTACTTC. Protein product: CASRPGEEETQYF. Filled out from reference TRBV2 and TRBJ2-5, the complete variable domain reads EPEVTQTPSHQVTQMGQEVILRCVPISNHLYFYWYRQILGQKVEFLVSFYNNEISEKSEIFDDQFSVERPDGSNFTLKIRSTKLEDSAMYFCASRPGEEETQYFGPGTRLLVL.

This clone was seen more than once but under ten times. The chain has TRBV5-4 and TRBJ1-3; D is perhaps TRBD1 (5 bases). Germline lookup yields CDR1 SGHNT and CDR2 YYREEE (reference sequence). V lost 0 bases, J lost 3 bases, and 13 bases lay in between. The CDR3 sequence is 16 residues long. Here the CDR3 reads CASSLGGGGFGNTIYF. CDR3 sequence (DNA): TGTGCCAGCAGCTTGGGCGGGGGGGGATTTGGAAACACCATATATTTT.

The V call is TRBV7-3, the J call TRBJ1-2, with 8 bases lining up with TRBD1. From germline, CDR1 is SGHTA and CDR2 FQGTGA. The CDR3 runs to 13 residues. Trimming took 3 bases from V and 8 from J; bases not matched to a gene: 5. The CDR3 DNA is TGTGCCAGCAGCTTCTCGACAGGGGAAGGCTACACCTTC. Its translation: CASSFSTGEGYTF.